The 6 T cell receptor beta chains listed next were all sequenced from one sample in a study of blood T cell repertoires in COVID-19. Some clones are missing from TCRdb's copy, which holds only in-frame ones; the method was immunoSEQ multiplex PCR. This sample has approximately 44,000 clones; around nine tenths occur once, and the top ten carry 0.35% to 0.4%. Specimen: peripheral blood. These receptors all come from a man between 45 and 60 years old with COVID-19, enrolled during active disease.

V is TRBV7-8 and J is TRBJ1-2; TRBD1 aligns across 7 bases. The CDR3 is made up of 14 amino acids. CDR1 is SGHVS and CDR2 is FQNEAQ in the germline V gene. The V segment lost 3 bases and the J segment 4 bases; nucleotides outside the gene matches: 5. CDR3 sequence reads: CASSFRQGTYGYTF. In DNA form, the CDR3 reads TGTGCCAGCAGCTTCCGACAGGGCACCTATGGCTACACCTTC.

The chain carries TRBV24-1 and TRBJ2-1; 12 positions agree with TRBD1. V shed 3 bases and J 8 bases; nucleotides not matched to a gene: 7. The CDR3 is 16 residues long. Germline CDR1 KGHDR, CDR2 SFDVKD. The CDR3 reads CATSDPGTGGGDEQFF. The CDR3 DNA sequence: TGTGCCACCAGTGATCCCGGGACAGGGGGCGGCGATGAGCAGTTCTTC.

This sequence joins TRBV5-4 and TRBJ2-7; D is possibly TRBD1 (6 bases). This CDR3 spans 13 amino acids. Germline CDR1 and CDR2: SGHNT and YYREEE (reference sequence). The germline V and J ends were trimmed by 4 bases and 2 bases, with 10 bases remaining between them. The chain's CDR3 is CASSPRTAYEQYF. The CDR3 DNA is TGTGCCAGCAGCCCTAGGACAGCCTACGAGCAGTACTTC. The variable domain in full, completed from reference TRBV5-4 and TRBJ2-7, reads ETGVTQSPTHLIKTRGQQVTLRCSSQSGHNTVSWYQQALGQGPQFIFQYYREEENGRGNFPPRFSGLQFPNYSSELNVNALELDDSALYLCASSPRTAYEQYFGPGTRLTVT.

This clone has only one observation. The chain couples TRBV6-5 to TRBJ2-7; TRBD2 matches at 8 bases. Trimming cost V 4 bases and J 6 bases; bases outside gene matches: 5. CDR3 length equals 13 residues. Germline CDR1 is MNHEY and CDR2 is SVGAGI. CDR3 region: CASSWGLVSEQYF. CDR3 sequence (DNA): TGTGCCAGCAGTTGGGGACTAGTTAGCGAGCAGTACTTC.

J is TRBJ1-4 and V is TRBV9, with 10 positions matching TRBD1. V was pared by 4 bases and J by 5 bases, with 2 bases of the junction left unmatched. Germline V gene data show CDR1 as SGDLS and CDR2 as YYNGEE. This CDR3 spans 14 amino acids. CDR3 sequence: CASSMGQGNEKLFF. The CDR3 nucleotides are TGTGCCAGCAGCATGGGACAGGGGAATGAAAAACTGTTTTTT.

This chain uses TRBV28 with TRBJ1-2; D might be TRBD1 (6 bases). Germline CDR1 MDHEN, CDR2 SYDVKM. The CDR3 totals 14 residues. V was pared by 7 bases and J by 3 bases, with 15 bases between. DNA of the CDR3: TGTGCCAGCACCCTAACAGGGTTAGACTATGGCTACACCTTC. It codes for CASTLTGLDYGYTF.